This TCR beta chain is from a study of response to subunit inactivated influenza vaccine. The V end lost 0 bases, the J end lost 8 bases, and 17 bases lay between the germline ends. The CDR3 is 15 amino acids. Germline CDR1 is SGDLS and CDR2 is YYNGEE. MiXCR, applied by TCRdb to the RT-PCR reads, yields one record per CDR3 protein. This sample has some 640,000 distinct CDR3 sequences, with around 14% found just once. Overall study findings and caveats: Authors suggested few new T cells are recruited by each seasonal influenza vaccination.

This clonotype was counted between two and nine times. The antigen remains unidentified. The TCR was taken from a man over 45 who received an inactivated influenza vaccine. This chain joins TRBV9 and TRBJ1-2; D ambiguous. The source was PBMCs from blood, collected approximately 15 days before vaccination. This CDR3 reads CASSVGKGPMGGYTF. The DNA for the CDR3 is TGTGCCAGCAGCGTAGGGAAGGGCCCCATGGGAGGCTACACCTTC.